These T cell receptor beta chains were read from a single sample in a study of Ad26.COV2.S vaccination and SARS-CoV-2 variants. TCRdb keeps only in-frame clones here, not all; method: immunoSEQ multiplex PCR. This sample carries approximately 360,000 clones, 83% of them seen once, and the ten largest clones take almost 7.5%. The source material was peripheral blood, sampled in a trial of Ad26.COV2.S vaccine versus placebo. These receptors were obtained from a person aged 18-60 years who received the Ad26.COV2.S COVID-19 vaccine or a placebo. CDR3s include the opening cysteine and the closing phenylalanine or tryptophan. A D gene is named only where the DNA matches it firmly. The size of a clone is reported for some rows only, either as once, few or many, or as a class for expanded clones.

j_call clone_size v_call d_call cdr3_nt cdr3_aa
TRBJ2-6 . TRBV6-5 . TGTGCCAGCAGACTATCTGGGGCCAACGTCCTGACTTTC CASRLSGANVLTF
TRBJ1-1 . TRBV6-2/TRBV6-3 TRBD1 TGTGCCAGCAGTTACGCGGGACAGGGGACCACTGAAGCTTTCTTT CASSYAGQGTTEAFF
TRBJ1-1 . TRBV11-3 TRBD1 TGTGCCAGCAGCTCCTTCCGGACAGGGATCCCTGAAGCTTTCTTT CASSSFRTGIPEAFF
TRBJ1-5 . TRBV4-2 . TGTGCCAGCAGCCGTAACCGGGACAGCAATCAGCCCCAGCATTTT CASSRNRDSNQPQHF
TRBJ1-2 . TRBV7-3 . TGTGCCAGCAGCTCGTTCCATGGCAGTCCGTATGGCTACACCTTC CASSSFHGSPYGYTF
TRBJ2-5 . TRBV24-1 TRBD1 TGTGCCACCCAGGAGGGGACAGGGAGGGAGACCCAGTACTTC CATQEGTGRETQYF
TRBJ1-4 once TRBV7-2 . TGTGCCAGCAGCCTTAACAGGGCAACTAATGAAAAACTGTTTTTT CASSLNRATNEKLFF
TRBJ2-1 . TRBV13 TRBD2 TGTGCCAGCAGCAGCCGTTTAGCGGGAGAGAACGGGCAGTTCTTC CASSSRLAGENGQFF
TRBJ1-3 . TRBV5-4 . TGTGCCAGCAGCTATGACACGGGGCCTGGAAACACCATATATTTT CASSYDTGPGNTIYF
TRBJ2-5 . TRBV5-4 . TGTGCCAGCAGCTTGGCCGCGGGGACCCAGTACTTC CASSLAAGTQYF
TRBJ1-1 . TRBV28 . TGTGCCAGCAGTTTATTCTCCCCGAACACTGAAGCTTTCTTT CASSLFSPNTEAFF
TRBJ2-3 . TRBV19 TRBD1 TGTGCCAGTAGTCGATCTTCCGGGACAGGGGCAGATACGCAGTATTTT CASSRSSGTGADTQYF
TRBJ2-5 . TRBV3-1/TRBV3-2 TRBD2 TGTGCCAGCAGCCAAGATAGGGAGGGAGTGAGGGAGACCCAGTACTTC CASSQDREGVRETQYF
TRBJ2-5 . TRBV15 . TGTGCCACCAGCAGAGGGAGACAGGAGCAAGAGACCCAGTACTTC CATSRGRQEQETQYF
TRBJ2-2 . TRBV11-2 . TGTGCCAGCAGCTTGTCAGGACGGCTGAACACCGGGGAGCTGTTTTTT CASSLSGRLNTGELFF
TRBJ2-3 . TRBV19 . TGTGCCAGTAGTGATCTGAGCACAGATACGCAGTATTTT CASSDLSTDTQYF
TRBJ2-5 . TRBV18 TRBD2 TGTGCCAGCTCACCACCGGGACTAGTTGGGACCCAGTACTTC CASSPPGLVGTQYF
TRBJ1-3 few TRBV2 . TGTGCCAGCATCGAGCAGGGCATCTCTGGAAACACCATATATTTT CASIEQGISGNTIYF
TRBJ2-7 . TRBV6-6 . TGTGCCAGCCGCGGAGGGCTCTCCTACGAGCAGTACTTC CASRGGLSYEQYF
TRBJ2-1 . TRBV9 . TGTGCCAGCAGCTCAGGGCCCAGTCGTCACAATGAGCAGTTCTTC CASSSGPSRHNEQFF
TRBJ1-1 . TRBV6-5 . TGTGCCAGCACGGGGGCAGGGCGATTATCTGAAGCTTTCTTT CASTGAGRLSEAFF
TRBJ2-7 . TRBV11-3 . TGTGCCAGCAGCTTGGAGGGTTCTAGCGCCTACTTC CASSLEGSSAYF
TRBJ2-1 . TRBV24-1 TRBD1 TGTGCCACCCACCGGACAGGGTTTTTTAATGAGCAGTTCTTC CATHRTGFFNEQFF
TRBJ2-7 . TRBV7-9 . TGTGCCAGCAGATCCCTCAGCCGAAGTTACGAGCAGTACTTC CASRSLSRSYEQYF
TRBJ2-7 . TRBV10-3 TRBD1 TGTGCCATCAGTGATGAGTTGACAGGGGGCCACGAGCAGTACTTC CAISDELTGGHEQYF
TRBJ2-7 . TRBV5-4 . TGTGCCAGCAGCATAAAAGGTGGGAGGAGGAACGAGCAGTACTTC CASSIKGGRRNEQYF
TRBJ1-2 . TRBV6-5 TRBD1 TGTGCCAGCAAACAGGGGGCGCTGGGCTACACCTTC CASKQGALGYTF
TRBJ1-2 . TRBV9 TRBD1 TGTGCCAGCAGCGCGGTACCGGGACAGCGAACTTCGTATTCTTCGGCGGGGACCTTC CASSAVPGQRTSYSSAGTF
TRBJ2-1 . TRBV11-2 TRBD2 TGTGCCAGCAGTCTTAATAGCGGGAGGGCTGATGAGCAGTTCTTC CASSLNSGRADEQFF
TRBJ2-3 . TRBV5-1 TRBD1 TGCGCCAGCAGCTTCGTAATACAGGGGGCCACAGATACGCAGTATTTT CASSFVIQGATDTQYF